This passage covers 32 T cell receptor beta chains from one sample sequenced in a study of blood T cell repertoires in COVID-19. The method was immunoSEQ multiplex PCR; TCRdb's version includes in-frame clones alone and lacks a portion of them. The sample records approximately 220,000 clones, around 90% being singletons. Source material: PBMCs or T cells enriched from blood (not recorded which). Every receptor here comes from a man aged 30 to 39 who had been exposed to COVID-19.

The chain is built from TRBV3-1 (or the pseudogene TRBV3-2) and TRBJ2-2, with D possibly TRBD2 on 5 matching bases. V lost 4 bases to trimming and J lost 8 bases, with 11 bases between them. CDR1 is LGHDT, CDR2 YNNKEL, per germline (reference sequence). This CDR3 is built from 13 residues. CDR3 bases: TGTGCCAGCAGCCCCTGGCGGGCGGGGGAGCTGTTTTTT. It encodes CASSPWRAGELFF.

The V and J genes are TRBV5-1 and TRBJ2-1, with 7 bases fitting TRBD2. CDR1 is SGHRS, CDR2 YFSETQ, per germline. V gave up 6 bases and J gave up 5 bases; unmatched junction bases: 8. This CDR3 has 14 residues. The CDR3 here is CASKVAGSNNEQFF. The CDR3 DNA reads as TGCGCCAGCAAGGTAGCGGGCTCGAACAATGAGCAGTTCTTC.

The J gene is TRBJ1-1, the V gene TRBV2; D is unclear. Germline assignment: CDR1 SNHLY and CDR2 FYNNEI. Deletions cut 7 bases from V and 0 bases from J, with 15 bases between. CDR3 length: 15 amino acids. CDR3 nucleotides: TGTGCCAGCAAAGCCTTGAGGGCCATGAACACTGAAGCTTTCTTT. Translation gives CASKALRAMNTEAFF. The variable domain in full, completed from reference TRBV2 and TRBJ1-1, reads EPEVTQTPSHQVTQMGQEVILRCVPISNHLYFYWYRQILGQKVEFLVSFYNNEISEKSEIFDDQFSVERPDGSNFTLKIRSTKLEDSAMYFCASKALRAMNTEAFFGQGTRLTVV.

The chain carries TRBV6-5 and TRBJ1-1, with a tentative D call TRBD1 (5 bases). Per the germline V gene, CDR1 is MNHEY and CDR2 is SVGAGI. The CDR3 runs 14 residues. The V end was cut by 4 bases, the J end by 6 bases, with 15 bases between. The CDR3 DNA sequence: TGTGCCAGCAGTTTCCGCGGGGGGTTAGCTGAAGCTTTCTTT. It specifies CASSFRGGLAEAFF.

This clone has only one observation. This rearrangement joins TRBV5-1 to TRBJ1-1; 7 positions agree with TRBD1. The CDR3 has 15 amino acids. The trim removed 4 bases at V and 4 bases at J, leaving 10 bases unmatched. Germline V CDR1 and CDR2: SGHRS, YFSETQ. The DNA of the CDR3 is TGCGCCAGCAGCGCAAGACAGGGTTTGAGCACTGAAGCTTTCTTT. Encoded protein: CASSARQGLSTEAFF.

Only one count was recorded for this clone. The chain carries TRBV3-1 (or the pseudogene TRBV3-2) and TRBJ2-4; 7 bases fit TRBD2. The CDR3 has 13 residues. Trimming removed 9 bases from V and 9 bases from J; junction bases left unmatched: 11. From germline, CDR1 is LGHDT and CDR2 YNNKEL (reference sequence). This chain's CDR3 is CARAGPRRCIQYF. In nucleotides, the CDR3 is TGTGCCAGAGCGGGACCTCGGCGGTGCATTCAGTACTTC.

For the CDR3, the DNA is TGTGCCAGCAGCTTAGTGCGCGGGGGGGCTGGTGAGCAGTTCTTC. It translates to CASSLVRGGAGEQFF. This chain uses TRBV7-6 with TRBJ2-1; TRBD2 aligns across 9 bases. The CDR3 covers 15 residues. From germline, CDR1 is SGHVS and CDR2 FNYEAQ. V lost 1 base and J lost 9; bases outside the gene matches: 7. The complete variable domain, with remaining parts taken from reference TRBV7-6 and TRBJ2-1, reads GAGVSQSPRYKVTKRGQDVALRCDPISGHVSLYWYRQALGQGPEFLTYFNYEAQQDKSGLPNDRFSAERPEGSISTLTIQRTEQRDSAMYRCASSLVRGGAGEQFFGPGTRLTVL.

This chain uses TRBV28 with TRBJ1-3; D unclear. CDR3 length equals 15 residues. In germline, CDR1 is MDHEN, CDR2 SYDVKM. Trimming pared 7 bases from V and 0 bases from J, leaving 13 bases between. The CDR3 loop reads CASIGGGLSGNTIYF. DNA for the CDR3: TGTGCCAGCATAGGTGGCGGGCTCTCTGGAAACACCATATATTTT.

The chain links TRBV6-2 or TRBV6-3 to TRBJ2-7; D call uncertain. The CDR3 totals 13 residues. Germline-derived CDR1 and CDR2 are MNHEY and SVGEGT. V was shortened by 7 bases and J by 0 bases, with 10 bases between the two germline ends. The CDR3 spells CASNPPSSYEQYF. In nucleotides, the CDR3 is TGTGCCAGCAACCCCCCCAGCTCCTACGAGCAGTACTTC.

J is TRBJ1-6 and V is TRBV6-5; no definite D call. V lost 11 bases and J lost 4, with 15 bases in between. The CDR3 is 14 residues long. Looked up from germline, CDR1 is MNHEY and CDR2 is SVGAGI. The DNA for the CDR3 is TGTGCCGTCCGGGTGGCAACGTATAATTCACCCCTCCACTTT. Amino acids: CAVRVATYNSPLHF.

This chain joins TRBV30 and TRBJ1-1, with unresolved D. CDR3 length equals 13 residues. Germline assignment: CDR1 GTSNPN and CDR2 SVGIG (reference sequence). V was trimmed by 4 bases and J by 1 base, leaving 10 bases between them. CDR3 residues: CAWTLAGNTEAFF. In DNA form, the CDR3 reads TGTGCCTGGACTTTGGCGGGGAACACTGAAGCTTTCTTT.

The chain uses TRBV21-1 and TRBJ2-7; whether TRBD1, the table's D call, matches the DNA was not checked. TRBV21-1 is a pseudogene segment. The CDR3 is 13 amino acids. In DNA, the CDR3 is TGTGCCAGCAGCAAAGGACACTCCTACGAGCAGTACTTC. It encodes CASSKGHSYEQYF.

This chain uses TRBV4-1 with TRBJ1-5, with D unresolved. V was shortened by 4 bases and J by 5 bases, with 15 bases between the two germline ends. The germline V gene has CDR1 MGHRA and CDR2 YSYEKL. This CDR3 comprises 15 residues. The CDR3 sequence: CASSLHPGQDQPQHF. The CDR3 DNA follows: TGCGCCAGCAGCCTTCACCCCGGTCAGGATCAGCCCCAGCATTTT.

The rearrangement links TRBV15 to TRBJ2-3, with 9 bases identical to TRBD2. The V gene's germline CDR1 is LNHNV and CDR2 YYDKDF (reference sequence). J gave up 2 bases and V 2 bases, and 8 bases lay outside the gene matches. This CDR3 contains 17 residues. The chain's CDR3 is CATSRSFRTSDTDTQYF. DNA of the CDR3: TGTGCCACCAGCAGATCTTTCCGGACTAGCGACACAGATACGCAGTATTTT.

This clone is a singleton in its sample. The rearrangement uses TRBV5-1 and TRBJ1-1; the D gene is possibly TRBD1 (6 bases). The length of the CDR3 is 18 residues. Trimming removed 0 bases from V and 1 base from J, with 19 bases in between. Germline lookup yields CDR1 SGHRS and CDR2 YFSETQ. CDR3 DNA sequence: TGCGCCAGCAGCTTGGGTTCCAGGGGCATCGGTGGGAACACTGAAGCTTTCTTT. Its translation: CASSLGSRGIGGNTEAFF.

CDR3 coding DNA: TGTGCCATCAGTGAGCGGGGTTTAAATTCACCCCTCCACTTT. Protein: CAISERGLNSPLHF. The chain has TRBV10-3 and TRBJ1-6; D call uncertain. V was clipped by 2 bases and J by 7 bases, with 9 bases between them. This CDR3 comprises 14 residues. Germline V gene lookup returns CDR1 ENHRY and CDR2 SYGVKD.

This rearrangement joins TRBV6-5 to TRBJ2-3; tentatively, D is TRBD1 (5 bases). Germline CDR1 and CDR2: MNHEY and SVGAGI. The CDR3 length is 13 residues. V was clipped by 5 bases and J by 8 bases, with 14 bases between them. Here the CDR3 DNA reads TGTGCCAGCAGTCATCCAGGGCGTGGTACGCAGTATTTT. This encodes CASSHPGRGTQYF.

This chain connects TRBV4-1 to TRBJ1-1; 9 bases fit TRBD1. The V gene's germline CDR1 is MGHRA and CDR2 YSYEKL. Trimming at V came to 1 base and at J to 5 bases, leaving 8 bases not matched to a gene. There are 16 residues in the CDR3. The CDR3 reads CASSQGSGTGPTEAFF. Here the CDR3 DNA reads TGCGCCAGCAGCCAAGGGTCCGGGACAGGGCCTACTGAAGCTTTCTTT.

The CDR3 region is CASSLGGLNTIYF. CDR3 in DNA: TGTGCCAGCAGTTTGGGGGGTTTAAACACCATATATTTT. The chain links TRBV12-3 or TRBV12-4 to TRBJ1-3, with D tentatively TRBD1 (5 bases). Trimming removed 3 bases from V and 6 bases from J, with 9 bases in between. The CDR3 is made up of 13 amino acids.

The rearrangement links TRBV6-5 to TRBJ1-4, with D possibly TRBD1 on 6 matching bases. Germline values: CDR1 MNHEY, CDR2 SVGAGI. This CDR3 is built from 15 residues. Trimming took 0 bases from V and 7 from J, leaving 12 bases between them. The CDR3 DNA reads TGTGCCAGCAGTTACTCGATGGGGGCATTTGAAAAACTGTTTTTT. It is translated as CASSYSMGAFEKLFF.

This clone was recorded once. The chain couples TRBV7-2 to TRBJ1-4, with TRBD1 as a possible D gene (6 bases). Trimming removed 6 bases at V and 6 bases at J, with 20 bases between. Germline V gene data show CDR1 as SGHTA and CDR2 as FQGNSA. The CDR3 has 16 amino acids. The CDR3 loop is CASSSEGGSLYEKLFF. DNA for the CDR3: TGTGCCAGCAGTTCCGAGGGGGGGTCGTTATATGAAAAACTGTTTTTT.

The chain couples TRBV19 to TRBJ2-2; 7 bases line up with TRBD1. Germline assignment: CDR1 LNHDA and CDR2 SQIVND (reference sequence). V lost 6 bases and J lost 1; bases outside the gene matches: 11. The CDR3 consists of 17 residues. The CDR3: CASSPRTGVGNTGELFF. The CDR3 DNA reads as TGTGCCAGTAGCCCGCGTACAGGGGTCGGGAACACCGGGGAGCTGTTTTTT.

CDR3 DNA: TGTGCCAGCAGCGTAGGAGCGGGGGGAGCCGAGCAGTTCTTC. This codes for CASSVGAGGAEQFF. This rearrangement joins TRBV9 to TRBJ2-1; 9 positions match TRBD2. CDR1 is SGDLS, CDR2 YYNGEE, per germline. With 0 bases clipped from V and 10 bases from J, the junction kept 5 bases outside the gene matches. The CDR3 is 14 residues long.

The CDR3 loop is CATSRIRSTEAFF. For the CDR3, the DNA is TGTGCCACCAGCAGGATTCGGTCCACTGAAGCTTTCTTT. V gene TRBV15 combines with J gene TRBJ1-1; D is undetermined. Trimming left V 3 bases short and J 4 bases short, with 9 bases between. The CDR3 is made up of 13 amino acids. Germline loops: CDR1 LNHNV, CDR2 YYDKDF (reference sequence).

This chain connects TRBV11-3 to TRBJ1-3; TRBD1 agrees at 7 bases. The CDR3 is 15 amino acids. Germline V gene sequence: CDR1 SGHNT, CDR2 YENEEA. The J segment lost 0 bases and the V segment lost 5 bases, leaving 4 bases of the junction unmatched. The CDR3 nucleotides are TGTGCCAGCAGCCAAGGGGGCTTCTCTGGAAACACCATATATTTT. Translated: CASSQGGFSGNTIYF.

The chain uses TRBV4-1 and TRBJ2-2; 9 positions match TRBD1. This CDR3 comprises 16 residues. Per the germline V gene, CDR1 is MGHRA and CDR2 is YSYEKL. J was trimmed by 2 bases and V by 2 bases; bases with no gene match: 3. The CDR3 DNA follows: TGCGCCAGCAGCCAACCGGGACAGGGTAACACCGGGGAGCTGTTTTTT. It encodes CASSQPGQGNTGELFF.

This chain joins TRBV6-5 and TRBJ1-2; D is perhaps TRBD1 (6 bases). This CDR3 has 15 residues. Trimming cost V 6 bases and J 6 bases, with 20 bases left between them. Germline CDR1 is MNHEY and CDR2 is SVGAGI. The DNA for the CDR3 is TGTGCCAGCAGCGACGTGGGAACAGGGTGGCATGGCTACACCTTC. Its protein is CASSDVGTGWHGYTF.

The chain carries TRBV3-1 (or the pseudogene TRBV3-2) and TRBJ1-6, with 7 bases matching TRBD1. The germline V gene encodes CDR1 LGHDT and CDR2 YNNKEL (reference sequence). J gave up 7 bases and V 3 bases, and 3 bases lay outside the gene matches. The CDR3 sequence is 14 residues long. DNA for the CDR3: TGTGCCAGCAGCCATCGGGACAGAAATTCACCCCTCCACTTT. Translation: CASSHRDRNSPLHF.

The J gene is TRBJ1-2, the V gene TRBV9; D unresolved. In germline, CDR1 is SGDLS, CDR2 YYNGEE. The V gene lost 4 bases and the J gene lost 8 bases, with 12 bases spanning the gap. CDR3 size: 12 residues. The CDR3 bases are TGTGCCAGCAGCCCCCGGAGTGGCGGCTACACCTTC. Its translation: CASSPRSGGYTF.

The sample holds one count of this clone. This chain joins TRBV7-2 and TRBJ1-2, with 7 bases that match TRBD1. The V segment lost 4 bases and the J segment 5 bases; nucleotides outside the gene matches: 7. The CDR3 runs 14 residues. Per germline, CDR1 SGHTA and CDR2 FQGNSA. The CDR3 DNA reads TGTGCCAGCAGCTCTCAAACAGGGGATTATGGCTACACCTTC. Protein sequence: CASSSQTGDYGYTF.

The rearrangement uses TRBV11-1 and TRBJ2-3; the D is unclear. The CDR3 has 15 residues. V was trimmed by 1 base and J by 0 bases, leaving 8 bases between them. CDR1 and CDR2 from the germline V gene are SGHAT and FQDESV (reference sequence). For the CDR3, the DNA is TGTGCCAGCAGCTTAGTAGACTGGAGCACAGATACGCAGTATTTT. It codes for CASSLVDWSTDTQYF.

The V and J genes are TRBV5-1 and TRBJ2-3; 9 bases are shared with TRBD2. This CDR3 has 17 residues. After removal of 4 bases from V and 0 bases from J, the junction contained 9 bases not matched to a gene. Germline V gene data show CDR1 as SGHRS and CDR2 as YFSETQ. CDR3: CASSTTLAGESTDTQYF. CDR3 DNA: TGCGCCAGCAGCACGACATTAGCGGGAGAGAGCACAGATACGCAGTATTTT.